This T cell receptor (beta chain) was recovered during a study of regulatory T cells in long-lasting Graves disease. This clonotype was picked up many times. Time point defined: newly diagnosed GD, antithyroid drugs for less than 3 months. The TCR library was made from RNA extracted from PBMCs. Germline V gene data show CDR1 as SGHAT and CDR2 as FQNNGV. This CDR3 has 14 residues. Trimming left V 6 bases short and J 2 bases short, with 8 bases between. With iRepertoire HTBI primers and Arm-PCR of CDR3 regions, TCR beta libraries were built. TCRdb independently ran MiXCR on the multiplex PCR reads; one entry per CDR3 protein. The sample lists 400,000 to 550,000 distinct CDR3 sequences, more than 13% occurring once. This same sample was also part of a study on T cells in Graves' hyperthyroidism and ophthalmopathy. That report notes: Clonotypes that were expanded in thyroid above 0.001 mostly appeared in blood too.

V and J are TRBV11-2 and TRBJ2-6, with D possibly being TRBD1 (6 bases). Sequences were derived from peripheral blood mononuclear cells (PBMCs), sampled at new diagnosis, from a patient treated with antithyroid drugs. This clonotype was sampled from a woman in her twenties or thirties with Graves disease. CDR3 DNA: TGTGCCAGCAGAAACAGGGCTGGGGCCAACGTCCTGACTTTC. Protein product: CASRNRAGANVLTF.